Listed below are T cell receptor beta chains from one sample, sequenced in a study of beta chain features in type 1 diabetes. TCRdb's copy holds only in-frame clones and misses some; the assay was immunoSEQ multiplex PCR. The sample carries about 150,000 clones, 7% to 10% recorded once. Sequencing was done on a sample of central memory CD4+ T cells from blood. The receptors shown here come from a man younger than 30 in good health. Each CDR3 is given with its conserved first and last residue.

V gene	J gene	CDR3 protein
TRBV9	TRBJ2-7	CASSVGSGEPSYEQYF
TRBV4-3	TRBJ2-1	CASSRSPGLAGGYNEQFF
TRBV9	TRBJ2-7	CASSATLQGSSYEQYF
TRBV5-1	TRBJ2-5	CASSRDRGEEETQYF
TRBV7-8	TRBJ2-7	CASSLETSAYEQYF
TRBV6-4	TRBJ2-1	CASSRTSGGTHNEQFF
TRBV4-1	TRBJ1-3	CASSQQGTGYGNTIYF
TRBV9	TRBJ2-3	CASSVELAGIADTQYF
TRBV7-2	TRBJ2-7	CASSLGAGGAYEQYF
TRBV5-6	TRBJ2-1	CASSLGPPTARSNEQFF
TRBV7-8	TRBJ1-4	CASSFWGVTNEKLFF
TRBV7-8	TRBJ2-1	CASSLASGGEFF
TRBV6-5	TRBJ1-5	CASTWGANQPQHF
TRBV4-2	TRBJ2-3	CASSPLGGGAEDTQYF
TRBV18	TRBJ2-1	CASSPDTGGLYEQFF
TRBV29-1	TRBJ2-5	CSATQDSLETQYF
TRBV5-6	TRBJ2-1	CASSLGNRGRRDNEQFF
TRBV7-9	TRBJ2-6	CASSLTAGANVLTF
TRBV7-2	TRBJ2-3	CASSLEGRGGTDTQYF
TRBV30	TRBJ2-5	CAWSRGAQETQYF
TRBV5-6	TRBJ2-7	CASSLKGGTVSYEQYF
TRBV5-4	TRBJ1-4	CASSRGTENEKLFF
TRBV19	TRBJ2-1	CASSIAGRGGHEQFF
TRBV6-5	TRBJ1-2	CASSYSLGQGSYTF
TRBV4-3	TRBJ2-4	CASSQTGTGKNIQYF
TRBV25-1	TRBJ1-2	CASRGHKGPGYGYTF
TRBV28	TRBJ1-2	CASSSGGQGGGYTF
TRBV2	TRBJ1-2	CASRGLGNRNYGYTF
TRBV2	TRBJ2-7	CASKAAPFYEQYF
TRBV7-2	TRBJ2-7	CASSLVAPSTAYEQYF
TRBV4-3	TRBJ2-1	CASSQLAGGIDEQFF
TRBV4-3	TRBJ2-2	CASSFSGTTNTGELFF
TRBV6-6	TRBJ2-1	CASIGASSYNEQFF
TRBV7-2	TRBJ1-5	CASSLGGLSSNQPQHF
TRBV4-1	TRBJ1-5	CASNRQDTGNQPQHF
TRBV7-8	TRBJ2-6	CASRPGQVTSGANVLTF
TRBV7-2	TRBJ1-5	CASSLRQGGDQPQHF
TRBV6-1	TRBJ1-1	CAAKEGGATEAFF
TRBV5-1	TRBJ2-5	CASSGGPGGGQETQYF
TRBV6-1	TRBJ1-5	CASRGTGGQPQHF
TRBV9	TRBJ1-2	CASSTRTGTANYGYTF
TRBV11-2	TRBJ2-1	CASSLDAGEQFF
TRBV11-3	TRBJ1-1	CASSLVDGGEAFF
TRBV7-6	TRBJ2-7	CASSLAQRAYYEQYF
TRBV11-2	TRBJ1-1	CASSFGGSKAEAFF
TRBV6-5	TRBJ1-1	CASSRKLVPEAFF
TRBV6-5	TRBJ1-6	CASSTGQHGVPLHF
TRBV29-1	TRBJ2-7	CSVRRSGSYEQYF
TRBV7-9	TRBJ2-1	CASSPDVEQFF